This is a list of T cell receptor beta chains from one sample in a study of blood T cell repertoires in COVID-19. Assay used: immunoSEQ multiplex PCR; TCRdb lists only in-frame clones, some missing. The profile shows around 64,000 clones, approximately 87% of them singletons. Material: peripheral blood. Every receptor here comes from a man between 50 and 59 years old with active COVID-19. CDR3s include the opening cysteine and the closing phenylalanine or tryptophan. The D gene is left open where the match is weak. Clone size is stated in some rows and not others, as once, few, many or a class when expanded.

v_gene: TRBV12-3/TRBV12-4; j_gene: TRBJ1-2; abundance: NA; d_gene: NA; CDR3aa: CASRDTMGGYTF; CDR3nt: TGTGCCAGCAGAGACACGATGGGTGGCTACACCTTC
v_gene: TRBV5-4; j_gene: TRBJ2-3; abundance: NA; d_gene: NA; CDR3aa: CASAMEGLPDTQYF; CDR3nt: TGTGCCAGCGCGATGGAGGGACTGCCAGATACGCAGTATTTT
v_gene: TRBV5-4; j_gene: TRBJ2-3; abundance: NA; d_gene: TRBD2; CDR3aa: CASTPGSSGMTDTQYF; CDR3nt: TGTGCCAGCACTCCCGGTTCCAGCGGGATGACAGATACGCAGTATTTT
v_gene: TRBV11-3; j_gene: TRBJ2-5; abundance: NA; d_gene: NA; CDR3aa: CASSLGLRQETQYF; CDR3nt: TGTGCCAGCAGCTTAGGGCTTCGTCAAGAGACCCAGTACTTC
v_gene: TRBV7-2; j_gene: TRBJ1-2; abundance: NA; d_gene: TRBD1; CDR3aa: CASSLQGQSTGYTF; CDR3nt: TGTGCCAGCAGCTTACAGGGACAGTCGACGGGCTACACCTTC
v_gene: TRBV6-5; j_gene: TRBJ2-1; abundance: NA; d_gene: TRBD2; CDR3aa: CASSYLGLAGGNEQFF; CDR3nt: TGTGCCAGCAGTTACTTGGGGCTAGCGGGGGGGAATGAGCAGTTCTTC
v_gene: TRBV28; j_gene: TRBJ2-2; abundance: NA; d_gene: TRBD1; CDR3aa: CASSNPRGGYTGELFF; CDR3nt: TGTGCCAGCAGTAACCCGAGAGGGGGCTACACCGGGGAGCTGTTTTTT
v_gene: TRBV12-3/TRBV12-4; j_gene: TRBJ1-1; abundance: few; d_gene: NA; CDR3aa: CASSLTGRTEAFF; CDR3nt: TGTGCCAGCAGTTTAACTGGGAGGACTGAAGCTTTCTTT
v_gene: TRBV5-4; j_gene: TRBJ2-1; abundance: NA; d_gene: TRBD2; CDR3aa: CASSSGLAGYNEQFF; CDR3nt: TGTGCCAGCAGCTCGGGACTAGCGGGTTACAATGAGCAGTTCTTC
v_gene: TRBV27; j_gene: TRBJ2-1; abundance: once; d_gene: TRBD1; CDR3aa: CASTMTGSNEQFF; CDR3nt: TGTGCCAGCACGATGACAGGGAGTAATGAGCAGTTCTTC
v_gene: TRBV28; j_gene: TRBJ2-1; abundance: NA; d_gene: TRBD2; CDR3aa: CASSNWGLGSDEQFF; CDR3nt: TGTGCCAGCAGCAATTGGGGACTAGGTAGCGATGAGCAGTTCTTC
v_gene: TRBV30; j_gene: TRBJ1-2; abundance: NA; d_gene: TRBD1; CDR3aa: CAWSVHDRVVSNYGYTF; CDR3nt: TGTGCCTGGAGTGTACACGACAGGGTGGTTTCTAACTATGGCTACACCTTC
v_gene: TRBV20-1; j_gene: TRBJ2-2; abundance: few; d_gene: NA; CDR3aa: CSASLRSTGELFF; CDR3nt: TGCAGTGCTAGTTTGCGTAGCACCGGGGAGCTGTTTTTT
v_gene: TRBV5-4; j_gene: TRBJ2-1; abundance: NA; d_gene: TRBD2; CDR3aa: CASSPGTTLEQFF; CDR3nt: TGTGCCAGCAGCCCAGGGACTACCCTAGAGCAGTTCTTC
v_gene: TRBV10-1; j_gene: TRBJ2-1; abundance: NA; d_gene: NA; CDR3aa: CASSENSGGPNEQFF; CDR3nt: TGCGCCAGCAGTGAGAATAGCGGAGGCCCCAATGAGCAGTTCTTC
v_gene: TRBV3-1/TRBV3-2; j_gene: TRBJ1-2; abundance: few; d_gene: TRBD1; CDR3aa: CASSQASGGSRGYTF; CDR3nt: TGTGCCAGCAGCCAAGCATCAGGGGGCTCCCGAGGCTACACCTTC
v_gene: TRBV11-3; j_gene: TRBJ1-2; abundance: NA; d_gene: TRBD1; CDR3aa: CASSPVEGGGGGYTF; CDR3nt: TGTGCCAGCAGCCCCGTCGAAGGGGGCGGCGGTGGCTACACTTTC
v_gene: TRBV5-1; j_gene: TRBJ1-4; abundance: NA; d_gene: TRBD1; CDR3aa: CASSAVLGTGKEKLFF; CDR3nt: TGCGCCAGCAGCGCGGTTCTTGGGACAGGGAAAGAAAAACTGTTTTTT
v_gene: TRBV5-5; j_gene: TRBJ2-7; abundance: NA; d_gene: TRBD2; CDR3aa: CASSSPGTSDYEQYF; CDR3nt: TGTGCCAGCAGCTCTCCCGGGACTAGCGACTACGAGCAGTACTTC
v_gene: TRBV15; j_gene: TRBJ2-3; abundance: few; d_gene: NA; CDR3aa: CATSRDLPGATDTQYF; CDR3nt: TGTGCCACCAGCAGAGATCTGCCGGGTGCGACAGATACGCAGTATTTT
v_gene: TRBV3-1/TRBV3-2; j_gene: TRBJ1-2; abundance: NA; d_gene: NA; CDR3aa: CASSYIQGRDGYTF; CDR3nt: TGTGCCAGCAGCTATATACAGGGTAGGGATGGCTACACCTTC
v_gene: TRBV6-2/TRBV6-3; j_gene: TRBJ2-7; abundance: NA; d_gene: TRBD2; CDR3aa: CASSYSMLAATYEQYF; CDR3nt: TGTGCCAGCAGTTACTCGATGCTAGCGGCGACCTACGAGCAGTACTTC
v_gene: TRBV11-2; j_gene: TRBJ1-1; abundance: NA; d_gene: TRBD1; CDR3aa: CASSTGGWPEAFF; CDR3nt: TGTGCCAGCAGCACAGGGGGCTGGCCTGAAGCTTTCTTT
v_gene: TRBV5-1; j_gene: TRBJ2-7; abundance: NA; d_gene: TRBD2; CDR3aa: CASCRIAGADEQYF; CDR3nt: TGCGCCAGCTGCCGAATAGCGGGAGCAGACGAGCAGTACTTC
v_gene: TRBV29-1; j_gene: TRBJ1-2; abundance: NA; d_gene: NA; CDR3aa: CSVGTDVPLYGYTF; CDR3nt: TGCAGCGTTGGGACAGACGTTCCACTTTATGGCTACACCTTC
v_gene: TRBV7-3; j_gene: TRBJ2-2; abundance: NA; d_gene: TRBD2; CDR3aa: CASSPSSGVNTGELFF; CDR3nt: TGTGCCAGCAGCCCATCTAGCGGGGTTAACACCGGGGAGCTGTTTTTT
v_gene: TRBV7-9; j_gene: TRBJ1-2; abundance: NA; d_gene: TRBD1; CDR3aa: CASSLGQGTYGYTF; CDR3nt: TGTGCCAGCAGCTTAGGACAGGGGACCTATGGCTACACCTTC
v_gene: TRBV5-1; j_gene: TRBJ2-3; abundance: NA; d_gene: NA; CDR3aa: CASSLVIAATDTQYF; CDR3nt: TGCGCCAGCAGCTTGGTAATAGCGGCCACAGATACGCAGTATTTT
v_gene: TRBV11-3; j_gene: TRBJ2-7; abundance: NA; d_gene: TRBD1; CDR3aa: CASSRPRTGDNYEQYF; CDR3nt: TGTGCCAGCAGCAGGCCCCGGACAGGGGACAACTACGAGCAGTACTTC
v_gene: TRBV28; j_gene: TRBJ1-2; abundance: NA; d_gene: TRBD1; CDR3aa: CASSSGTASSGYTF; CDR3nt: TGTGCCAGCAGTTCCGGGACAGCCTCGTCCGGCTACACCTTC
v_gene: TRBV9; j_gene: TRBJ2-7; abundance: once; d_gene: NA; CDR3aa: CASSVSGARSYEQYF; CDR3nt: TGTGCCAGCAGCGTTTCAGGGGCCCGATCCTACGAGCAGTACTTC
v_gene: TRBV7-9; j_gene: TRBJ1-6; abundance: NA; d_gene: TRBD1; CDR3aa: CASSSPDRGSPLHF; CDR3nt: TGTGCCAGCAGCTCTCCGGACAGGGGTTCACCCCTCCACTTT
v_gene: TRBV9; j_gene: TRBJ1-3; abundance: once; d_gene: NA; CDR3aa: CASSVGSGVLGNTIYF; CDR3nt: TGTGCCAGCAGCGTAGGGTCGGGGGTCCTTGGAAACACCATATATTTT
v_gene: TRBV29-1; j_gene: TRBJ1-3; abundance: NA; d_gene: TRBD1; CDR3aa: CSGQGDGNTIYF; CDR3nt: TGCAGCGGACAGGGGGACGGAAACACCATATATTTT
v_gene: TRBV19; j_gene: TRBJ1-1; abundance: NA; d_gene: NA; CDR3aa: CASRQREGTATEAFF; CDR3nt: TGTGCCAGTAGGCAACGGGAGGGTACAGCCACTGAAGCTTTCTTT
v_gene: TRBV7-2; j_gene: TRBJ2-3; abundance: once; d_gene: TRBD2; CDR3aa: CASSLIAGGTDTQYF; CDR3nt: TGTGCCAGCAGCTTAATAGCGGGAGGGACAGATACGCAGTATTTT
v_gene: TRBV6-5; j_gene: TRBJ1-5; abundance: NA; d_gene: TRBD1; CDR3aa: CASSPTGRGQPQHF; CDR3nt: TGTGCCAGCAGTCCGACAGGGCGGGGTCAGCCCCAGCATTTT
v_gene: TRBV28; j_gene: TRBJ2-1; abundance: NA; d_gene: TRBD1; CDR3aa: CASSLAGGWDEQFF; CDR3nt: TGTGCCAGCAGTTTAGCAGGGGGCTGGGATGAGCAGTTCTTC
v_gene: TRBV5-4; j_gene: TRBJ2-1; abundance: few; d_gene: TRBD2; CDR3aa: CASSFVLAGKSEQFF; CDR3nt: TGTGCCAGCAGCTTTGTACTAGCGGGAAAGAGTGAGCAGTTCTTC
v_gene: TRBV6-5; j_gene: TRBJ1-2; abundance: NA; d_gene: TRBD1; CDR3aa: CASVVGQGYGYTF; CDR3nt: TGTGCCAGCGTAGTGGGACAGGGTTATGGCTACACCTTC
v_gene: TRBV21-1; j_gene: TRBJ2-7; abundance: NA; d_gene: NA; CDR3aa: CASLDHETKGQGLGEQYF; CDR3nt: TGTGCCAGCCTCGACCACGAGACCAAGGGACAGGGGCTGGGGGAGCAGTACTTC
v_gene: TRBV5-1; j_gene: TRBJ2-7; abundance: NA; d_gene: NA; CDR3aa: CASLWTANSYEQYF; CDR3nt: TGCGCCAGCCTCTGGACAGCGAACTCCTACGAGCAGTACTTC
v_gene: TRBV6-2/TRBV6-3; j_gene: TRBJ1-2; abundance: NA; d_gene: TRBD1; CDR3aa: CASSQPGQAKIGYGYTF; CDR3nt: TGTGCCAGCAGTCAACCGGGACAGGCGAAAATTGGTTATGGCTACACCTTC
v_gene: TRBV10-3; j_gene: TRBJ1-2; abundance: NA; d_gene: NA; CDR3aa: CAISESKGRNGYTF; CDR3nt: TGTGCCATCAGTGAGTCGAAGGGGAGGAATGGCTACACCTTC